Below are 9 T cell receptor beta chains sequenced from a single sample in a study of T cell responses to AZD1222 COVID-19 vaccine. Sequencing used immunoSEQ multiplex PCR; TCRdb keeps in-frame clones, though not all of them. The table records approximately 110,000 clones, approximately 90% of them present only once. The sample was peripheral blood, taken on day 0 of AZD1222 vaccination. These receptors originate from an adult in good health.

The chain couples TRBV19 to TRBJ2-7; D unclear. Trimming removed 3 bases from V and 5 bases from J, with 5 bases in between. The CDR3 loop spans 11 amino acids. Per the germline V gene, CDR1 is LNHDA and CDR2 is SQIVND (reference sequence). The DNA of the CDR3 is TGTGCCAGTAGTATTCAACACGAGCAGTACTTC. Amino acid sequence: CASSIQHEQYF.

The chain couples TRBV12-3 or TRBV12-4 to TRBJ1-1; D is undetermined. This CDR3 has 13 amino acids. The germline V and J ends were trimmed by 6 bases and 0 bases, with 8 bases remaining between them. For the CDR3, the DNA is TGTGCCAGCAGGGGCAATATGAACACTGAAGCTTTCTTT. Translation: CASRGNMNTEAFF.

This chain connects TRBV2 to TRBJ2-1; D possibly uses TRBD1 or TRBD2 (6 bases each). Germline V gives CDR1 SNHLY, CDR2 FYNNEI. The CDR3 runs 15 residues. V was shortened by 7 bases and J by 3 bases, with 16 bases between the two germline ends. This chain's CDR3 is CASNGRGGFYNEQFF. In DNA, the CDR3 is TGTGCCAGCAATGGAAGAGGGGGGTTCTACAATGAGCAGTTCTTC.

J is TRBJ2-7 and V is TRBV6-5; 8 nucleotides agree with TRBD1. Unmatched junction bases numbered 4, after V lost 6 bases and J lost 3 bases. The CDR3 has 13 residues. From germline, CDR1 is MNHEY and CDR2 SVGAGI. CDR3 sequence (DNA): TGTGCCAGCAGATCTGGACAGGGCTACGAGCAGTACTTC. Translated: CASRSGQGYEQYF.

This rearrangement joins TRBV7-9 to TRBJ2-2, with 15 bases lining up with TRBD2. This CDR3 spans 17 amino acids. Trimming removed 3 bases from V and 4 bases from J; junction bases left unmatched: 3. CDR1 is SEHNR, CDR2 FQNEAQ, per germline (reference sequence). The CDR3 here is CASSLGLAGGGTGELFF. As DNA, the CDR3 is TGTGCCAGCAGCTTGGGACTAGCGGGAGGCGGCACCGGGGAGCTGTTTTTT.

This clone was recorded many times. The chain carries TRBV7-2 and TRBJ2-6, with D tentatively TRBD1 (6 bases). CDR1 is SGHTA and CDR2 is FQGNSA in the germline V gene. The CDR3 is 16 residues long. Trimming left V 5 bases short and J 1 base short, with 12 bases between. This CDR3 is CASSNTGISGANVLTF. The CDR3 DNA follows: TGTGCCAGCAGCAACACAGGGATATCTGGGGCCAACGTCCTGACTTTC.

V usage is TRBV11-3 and J usage is TRBJ2-7; possible D gene TRBD2, 6 bases. V was shortened by 1 base and J by 2 bases, with 12 bases between the two germline ends. The germline V gene has CDR1 SGHNT and CDR2 YENEEA. The CDR3 totals 15 residues. CDR3 sequence (DNA): TGTGCCAGCAGCTTAGCTAGCGACCCCCCCTACGAGCAGTACTTC. It specifies CASSLASDPPYEQYF.

The J gene is TRBJ1-5, the V gene TRBV4-1, with no clear D. Germline CDR1 is MGHRA and CDR2 is YSYEKL. This CDR3 is built from 16 residues. Between the trimmed V and J ends, which lost 1 base and 0 bases, there was a span of 10 bases. The CDR3 sequence is CASSQGGSHSNQPQHF. CDR3 nucleotide sequence: TGCGCCAGCAGCCAAGGAGGCAGCCATAGCAATCAGCCCCAGCATTTT.

The chain links TRBV29-1 to TRBJ2-7, with D tentatively TRBD2 (7 bases). The CDR3 has 13 amino acids. Trimming removed 7 bases from V and 6 bases from J, with 19 bases in between. Per the germline V gene, CDR1 is SQVTM and CDR2 is ANQGSEA. The CDR3 sequence is CSAQAGAGTEQYF. Here the CDR3 DNA reads TGCAGCGCCCAGGCGGGGGCAGGTACCGAGCAGTACTTC.